This TCR beta chain derives from a study of blood T cells in healthy people across ages. Using a J-beta primer mix together with a sample-barcoded 5' primer, a second PCR was run for 7 to 11 cycles. TCRdb independently ran MiXCR on the 5' RACE reads; one entry per CDR3 protein. Found here are about 780,000 distinct CDR3 sequences, roughly 46% of them singletons; the top ten hold 15% to 20%. A word on this clonotype: What it recognizes is unknown.

Notes on the study in general: Strongly correlated with naive T cell percentage was TCR beta diversity.

V was clipped by 2 bases and J by 1 base, with 18 bases between them. Per germline, CDR1 DFQATT and CDR2 SNEGSKA (reference sequence). This CDR3 has 16 amino acids. V gene TRBV20-1 combines with J gene TRBJ2-7; maybe TRBD1 (6 bases). Input material: blood. The clonotype comes from a man aged 80 or over in good health. The CDR3 DNA sequence: TGCAGTGCTAGAACCTGGCAGGGGATTAATTCCTACGAGCAGTACTTC. Translation gives CSARTWQGINSYEQYF.